This entry lists 18 T cell receptor beta chains sequenced from one sample in a study of T cell responses to AZD1222 COVID-19 vaccine. Repertoires were generated with immunoSEQ multiplex PCR, while TCRdb's copy carries only in-frame clones and drops some. The table shows under 150,000 clones, with roughly 90% occurring only once. Source: peripheral blood, taken 28 days after the second AZD1222 dose. These receptors were collected from an adult who received the AZD1222 COVID-19 vaccine.

The genes are TRBV6-1 and TRBJ1-4; no definite D call. This CDR3 comprises 15 residues. Trimming shortened V by 1 base and J by 5 bases, and 11 bases separated the two germline ends. In germline, CDR1 is MNHNS, CDR2 SASEGT. CDR3 region: CASSEVWTQNEKLFF. CDR3 coding DNA: TGTGCCAGCAGTGAAGTATGGACTCAGAATGAAAAACTGTTTTTT.

This chain connects TRBV6-1 to TRBJ2-5; 14 bases are a match to TRBD2. Trimming at V came to 0 bases and at J to 0 bases, leaving 9 bases not matched to a gene. The CDR3 consists of 20 residues. Per germline, CDR1 MNHNS and CDR2 SASEGT. CDR3 region: CASSEALLTSGRGYQETQYF. CDR3 coding DNA: TGTGCCAGCAGTGAAGCGCTTCTGACTAGCGGGAGGGGATACCAAGAGACCCAGTACTTC.

The chain has TRBV28 and TRBJ1-4, with D unclear. Germline loops: CDR1 MDHEN, CDR2 SYDVKM. Trimming removed 5 bases from V and 3 bases from J, with 10 bases in between. CDR3 length: 14 residues. CDR3 sequence reads: CASSGVRPNEKLFF. CDR3 bases: TGTGCCAGCAGTGGGGTGAGGCCTAATGAAAAACTGTTTTTT.

The chain links TRBV29-1 to TRBJ2-3, with D unclear. CDR3 size: 12 residues. V shed 4 bases and J shed 1 base, with 6 bases lying between them. Per germline, CDR1 SQVTM and CDR2 ANQGSEA. This CDR3 reads CSVGHGTDTQYF. For the CDR3, the DNA is TGCAGCGTTGGACACGGCACAGATACGCAGTATTTT.

The chain has TRBV7-2 and TRBJ2-7, with TRBD2 matching over 8 bases. The germline V gene encodes CDR1 SGHTA and CDR2 FQGNSA. Trimming cost V 6 bases and J 2 bases; bases outside gene matches: 6. This CDR3 has 14 residues. This CDR3 reads CASRTIAGPYEQYF. The CDR3 DNA follows: TGTGCCAGCAGAACTATAGCGGGACCCTACGAGCAGTACTTC.

The chain couples TRBV9 to TRBJ2-7, with a weak D call TRBD2 (7 bases). The length of the CDR3 is 14 residues. Trimming stripped 4 bases from V and 1 base from J, with 12 bases between. Germline V gene data show CDR1 as SGDLS and CDR2 as YYNGEE. Written as DNA, the CDR3 is TGTGCCAGCAGCCGGGCGGGGGCGTCCTACGAGCAGTACTTC. This translates into CASSRAGASYEQYF.

The chain is built from TRBV7-3 and TRBJ1-6; D gene uncertain. The CDR3 has 13 amino acids. Germline CDR1 and CDR2: SGHTA and FQGTGA. V shed 4 bases and J shed 7 bases, with 8 bases lying between them. CDR3 in DNA: TGTGCCAGCAGCTCCGCATGGAATTCACCCCTCCACTTT. Its protein is CASSSAWNSPLHF.

The J gene is TRBJ2-2, the V gene TRBV5-1; 9 bases are shared with TRBD1. Germline trimming cut 4 bases from V and 2 bases from J; bases unmatched to any gene: 6. This CDR3 region has 16 residues. CDR1 and CDR2 from the germline V gene are SGHRS and YFSETQ. CDR3 nucleotides: TGCGCCAGCAGCAACGGGACAGGGCTTAACACCGGGGAGCTGTTTTTT. Protein product: CASSNGTGLNTGELFF.

The chain uses TRBV19 and TRBJ2-3; D remains ambiguous. This CDR3 has 16 residues. Germline-derived CDR1 and CDR2 are LNHDA and SQIVND (reference sequence). The V end lost 3 bases, the J end lost 2 bases, and 15 bases lay between the germline ends. CDR3 sequence (DNA): TGTGCCAGTAGTATGAGTTTTAGGGCAGACACAGATACGCAGTATTTT. This sequence encodes CASSMSFRADTDTQYF.

The rearrangement uses TRBV21-1 and TRBJ2-2. TRBV21-1 constitutes a pseudogene. The CDR3 is 15 amino acids. Here the CDR3 DNA reads TGTGCCAGCAGCAAACAAGAGGGACACACCGGGGAGCTGTTTTTT. Protein product: CASSKQEGHTGELFF.

V gene TRBV10-3 combines with J gene TRBJ1-3; D gene unclear. Germline-derived CDR1 and CDR2 are ENHRY and SYGVKD. Trimming removed 10 bases from V and 4 bases from J, with 17 bases in between. The CDR3 covers 14 residues. CDR3 protein: CASGMYAQGNTIYF. In nucleotides, the CDR3 is TGTGCCAGCGGGATGTACGCACAGGGAAACACCATATATTTT.

The V and J genes are TRBV19 and TRBJ2-3; 7 nucleotides agree with TRBD1. Looked up from germline, CDR1 is LNHDA and CDR2 is SQIVND (reference sequence). CDR3 size: 15 residues. The junction had 14 bases not matched to a gene; V was cut back by 10 bases and J by 4 bases. The CDR3 coding sequence is TGTGCCACCGTAGACCCCAGGGGGTTAGCAGATACGCAGTATTTT. Its translation is CATVDPRGLADTQYF.

The rearrangement joins TRBV5-4 to TRBJ1-5; the match to TRBD1 covers 7 bases. Germline V lookup: CDR1 SGHNT, CDR2 YYREEE (reference sequence). CDR3 length equals 15 residues. The junction had 6 bases not matched to a gene; V was cut back by 4 bases and J by 2 bases. CDR3 residues: CASSQQGSGNQPQHF. The CDR3 DNA reads TGTGCCAGCAGCCAACAGGGGTCCGGCAATCAGCCCCAGCATTTT.

The chain recombines TRBV5-4 with TRBJ2-5; TRBD1 matches 7 bases. The V gene's germline CDR1 is SGHNT and CDR2 YYREEE (reference sequence). Trimming removed 2 bases from V and 2 bases from J; junction bases left unmatched: 3. The CDR3 is 14 amino acids. The CDR3 loop is CASSLGQAQETQYF. The CDR3 nucleotides read TGTGCCAGCAGCTTAGGACAGGCTCAAGAGACCCAGTACTTC.

The chain links TRBV7-8 to TRBJ2-2, with D maybe TRBD1 (6 bases). Germline V gene sequence: CDR1 SGHVS, CDR2 FQNEAQ. The CDR3 extends over 17 amino acids. The V end lost 5 bases, the J end lost 4 bases, and 20 bases lay between the germline ends. In DNA form, the CDR3 reads TGTGCCAGCAGCGCAGCGCTTACAGGGACGGGCACCGGGGAGCTGTTTTTT. Translated: CASSAALTGTGTGELFF. Full variable domain (outside the CDR3, taken from reference TRBV7-8 and TRBJ2-2): GAGVSQSPRYKVAKRGQDVALRCDPISGHVSLFWYQQALGQGPEFLTYFQNEAQLDKSGLPSDRFFAERPEGSVSTLKIQRTQQEDSAVYLCASSAALTGTGTGELFFGEGSRLTVL.

The J gene is TRBJ2-2, the V gene TRBV24-1; D uncertain. V gave up 0 bases and J gave up 8 bases, with 3 bases separating them. The CDR3 covers 12 residues. Germline V gene sequence: CDR1 KGHDR, CDR2 SFDVKD. In DNA, the CDR3 is TGTGCCACCAGTGATTTGAGGGGGGAGCTGTTTTTT. As protein: CATSDLRGELFF.

The V gene is TRBV6-6, the J gene TRBJ1-3; the D is unclear. Per the germline V gene, CDR1 is MNHNY and CDR2 is SVGAGI (reference sequence). Trimming left V 0 bases short and J 0 bases short, with 9 bases between. This CDR3 is built from 16 residues. Written as DNA, the CDR3 is TGTGCCAGCAGTTACTCCTTTCGTGACTCTGGAAACACCATATATTTT. It specifies CASSYSFRDSGNTIYF.

The table lists this clone with a few counts. The chain has TRBV7-9 and TRBJ1-5; no reliable D call. In germline, CDR1 is SEHNR, CDR2 FQNEAQ (reference sequence). The V end was cut by 1 base, the J end by 11 bases, with 9 bases between. The CDR3 contains 12 residues. The CDR3 sequence: CASSLVGGAQHF. DNA for the CDR3: TGTGCCAGCAGCTTAGTGGGTGGGGCCCAGCATTTT.